The text below deals with one TCR beta chain. The sample belongs to a study of T cell responses to AZD1222 COVID-19 vaccine. The protocol was immunoSEQ multiplex PCR, while the TCRdb copy is restricted to in-frame clones and leaves out a portion. Of approximately 85,000 clones detected, 86% appear once; the ten largest clones hold about 7%. Trimming at V came to 4 bases and at J to 6 bases, leaving 11 bases not matched to a gene. The length of the CDR3 is 17 residues. Germline CDR1 and CDR2: MNHEY and SVGEGT. The TCR sequence derives from an adult in good health. This chain links TRBV6-2 or TRBV6-3 with TRBJ2-3; 12 bases are a match to TRBD2. The material was peripheral blood, obtained on day 0 of AZD1222 vaccination. This chain's CDR3 is CASSFALAGGRSDTQYF. The CDR3 coding sequence is TGTGCCAGCAGTTTCGCCCTAGCGGGAGGGAGATCTGATACGCAGTATTTT.